A selection of T cell receptor beta chains follows, all from one sample in a study of T and B cells in COVID-19 patients. TCRdb called the multiplex PCR reads again in MiXCR, with one record for every CDR3 protein. The sample carries about 21,000 distinct CDR3 sequences, over 25% recorded once. Input material: blood. The source is a human donor who had recovered from COVID-19. The conserved cysteine and the conserved F or W are not part of the CDR3 here. The order of the fields is D gene, V gene, J gene, CDR3 protein. The D gene is left open where the match is weak.

NA	TRBV24-1	TRBJ2-1	ATGQYRSNEQF
NA	TRBV24-1	TRBJ2-3	ATSDLPVAGPTDTQY
TRBD1	TRBV5-1	TRBJ2-7	ASSLAPGQGTYEQY
NA	TRBV20-1	TRBJ1-5	SATDQPQH
TRBD2	TRBV30	TRBJ2-3	AWSRASGGASIDTQY
TRBD2	TRBV27	TRBJ2-1	ASSPRRSLAGGDEQF
TRBD2	TRBV30	TRBJ2-3	AWSVLSGGATTQY
NA	TRBV6-5	TRBJ1-1	ASSPGRDTEAF
TRBD2	TRBV6-1	TRBJ2-1	ASSRLAGGPSSYNEQF
TRBD2	TRBV20-1	TRBJ2-5	SARGRAEGLAGGEETQY
TRBD1	TRBV20-1	TRBJ2-7	SAPTGGTGVREQY
TRBD1	TRBV29-1	TRBJ1-2	SAIDRGLGGYT
NA	TRBV11-3	TRBJ2-3	ASSSTSSTDTQY
NA	TRBV28	TRBJ2-2	ASILRGGELF
TRBD1	TRBV11-3	TRBJ2-1	ASSLNPLDREVYEQF
TRBD1	TRBV6-5	TRBJ1-2	ASRPQGGYGYT
TRBD1	TRBV5-4	TRBJ2-2	ASSTGTGGYTGELF
TRBD1	TRBV18	TRBJ1-1	ASSSLETGGVSTEAF
TRBD1	TRBV13	TRBJ1-1	ASSLGQVQPEAF
NA	TRBV4-1	TRBJ1-1	ASSQEFWARTEAF
NA	TRBV30	TRBJ2-6	AYDSLGTGANVLT
NA	TRBV11-3	TRBJ2-7	ASSLERGGDSYSYEQY
TRBD2	TRBV6-5	TRBJ2-7	ASSGGAYEQY
TRBD1	TRBV19	TRBJ1-2	ASSQRRTGFVYGYT
NA	TRBV24-1	TRBJ2-2	ATSDPHQRRQGTGELF
NA	TRBV11-2	TRBJ2-7	ASSFGGYEQY
NA	TRBV30	TRBJ1-4	AWRSLNEKLF
TRBD2	TRBV7-9	TRBJ2-4	ASSLGGIKNIQY
NA	TRBV19	TRBJ1-4	ASNGYATNEKLF
NA	TRBV10-3	TRBJ1-1	AIQETRGNTEAF
NA	TRBV10-3	TRBJ2-1	AISGGAGGGGYNEKF
TRBD1	TRBV6-5	TRBJ1-6	ASSYSTGGAYSPLH
TRBD2	TRBV12-3/TRBV12-4	TRBJ2-2	ASTQGTRTGELF
NA	TRBV18	TRBJ2-3	ASSSEIRTDTQY
NA	TRBV7-2	TRBJ2-3	ASSLVGQVSTDTQY
NA	TRBV19	TRBJ1-1	ASMRGRVTF
TRBD1	TRBV18	TRBJ2-7	ASSNLGQGYEQY
TRBD1	TRBV19	TRBJ1-1	ASSGTGYINTEAF
NA	TRBV6-1	TRBJ1-6	ASSDRWGRDSPLH
NA	TRBV19	TRBJ1-4	ASSIISPSGTNEKLF
NA	TRBV5-4	TRBJ1-6	ASRTIGFNSPLH
TRBD1	TRBV10-3	TRBJ2-7	AISRDSISYEQY
TRBD1	TRBV11-3	TRBJ2-5	ASRDGQVRKTQY
NA	TRBV11-3	TRBJ2-3	ASSRADTQY
NA	TRBV2	TRBJ2-5	ASSEREETQY
TRBD1	TRBV27	TRBJ1-1	ASSYGQGAKGNTEAF
NA	TRBV30	TRBJ2-5	AWSVGAGRETQY
TRBD2	TRBV5-5	TRBJ2-5	ASSPSGGGETQY
TRBD2	TRBV6-1	TRBJ2-3	ASSNSGGDTQY
TRBD2	TRBV29-1	TRBJ2-3	SVVGGSTDTQY
NA	TRBV18	TRBJ2-2	ASSPPTVYTGELF